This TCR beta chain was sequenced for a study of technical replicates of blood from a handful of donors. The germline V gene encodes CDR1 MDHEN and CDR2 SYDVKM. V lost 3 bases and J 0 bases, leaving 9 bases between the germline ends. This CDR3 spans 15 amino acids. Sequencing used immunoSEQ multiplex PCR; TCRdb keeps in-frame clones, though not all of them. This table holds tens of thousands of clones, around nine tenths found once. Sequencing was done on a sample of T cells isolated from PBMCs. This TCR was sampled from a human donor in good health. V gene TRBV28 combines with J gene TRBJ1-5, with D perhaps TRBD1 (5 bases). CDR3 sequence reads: CASSLTVYSNQPQHF. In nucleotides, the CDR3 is TGTGCCAGCAGTTTGACAGTTTATAGCAATCAGCCCCAGCATTTT.